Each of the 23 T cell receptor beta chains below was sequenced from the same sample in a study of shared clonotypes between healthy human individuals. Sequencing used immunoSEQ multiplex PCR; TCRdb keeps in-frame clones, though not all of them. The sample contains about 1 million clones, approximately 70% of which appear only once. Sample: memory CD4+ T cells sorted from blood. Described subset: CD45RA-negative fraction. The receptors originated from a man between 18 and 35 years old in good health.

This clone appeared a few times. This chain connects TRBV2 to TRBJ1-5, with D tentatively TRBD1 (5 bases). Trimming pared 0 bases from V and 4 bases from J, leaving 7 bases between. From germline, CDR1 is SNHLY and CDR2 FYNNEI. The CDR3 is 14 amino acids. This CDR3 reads CASSEARENQPQHF. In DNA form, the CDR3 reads TGTGCCAGCAGTGAAGCCAGGGAGAATCAGCCCCAGCATTTT. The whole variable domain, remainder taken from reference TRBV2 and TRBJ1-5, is EPEVTQTPSHQVTQMGQEVILRCVPISNHLYFYWYRQILGQKVEFLVSFYNNEISEKSEIFDDQFSVERPDGSNFTLKIRSTKLEDSAMYFCASSEARENQPQHFGDGTRLSIL.

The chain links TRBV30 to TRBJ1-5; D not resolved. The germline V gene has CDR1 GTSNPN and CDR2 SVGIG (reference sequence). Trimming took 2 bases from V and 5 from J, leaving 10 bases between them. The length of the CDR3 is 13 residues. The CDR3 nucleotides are TGTGCCTGGAGTAGGGAAGCCGATCAGCCCCAGCATTTT. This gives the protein CAWSREADQPQHF.

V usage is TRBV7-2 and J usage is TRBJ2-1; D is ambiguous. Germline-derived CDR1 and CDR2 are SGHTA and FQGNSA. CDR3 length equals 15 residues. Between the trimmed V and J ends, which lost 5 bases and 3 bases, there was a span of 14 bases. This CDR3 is CASSLEPSNYNEQFF. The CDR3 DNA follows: TGTGCCAGCAGCCTTGAACCGTCCAACTACAATGAGCAGTTCTTC.

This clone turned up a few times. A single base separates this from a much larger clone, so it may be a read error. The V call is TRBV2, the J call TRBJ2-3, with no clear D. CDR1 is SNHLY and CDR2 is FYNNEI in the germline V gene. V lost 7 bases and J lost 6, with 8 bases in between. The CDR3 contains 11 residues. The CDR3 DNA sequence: TGTGCCAGCACCGTAGGGGATACGCAGTATTTT. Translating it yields CASTVGDTQYF.

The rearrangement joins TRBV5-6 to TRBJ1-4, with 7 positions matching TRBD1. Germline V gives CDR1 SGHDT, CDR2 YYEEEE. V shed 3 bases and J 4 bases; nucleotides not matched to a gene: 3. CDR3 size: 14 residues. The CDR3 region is CASSSGQLNEKLFF. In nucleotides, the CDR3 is TGTGCCAGCAGCTCGGGACAGCTTAATGAAAAACTGTTTTTT.

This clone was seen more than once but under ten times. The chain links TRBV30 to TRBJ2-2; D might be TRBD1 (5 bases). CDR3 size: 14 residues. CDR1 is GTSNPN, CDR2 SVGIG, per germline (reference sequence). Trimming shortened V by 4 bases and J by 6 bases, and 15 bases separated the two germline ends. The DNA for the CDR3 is TGTGCCTGGATCGGTGCAGGGTCCGCCGGGGAGCTGTTTTTT. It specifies CAWIGAGSAGELFF.

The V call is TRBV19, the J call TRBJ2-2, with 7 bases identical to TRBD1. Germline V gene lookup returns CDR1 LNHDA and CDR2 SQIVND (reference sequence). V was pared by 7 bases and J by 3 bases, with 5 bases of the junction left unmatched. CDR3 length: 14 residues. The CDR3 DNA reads TGTGCCAGTACCCCACAGGGGTACACCGGGGAGCTGTTTTTT. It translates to CASTPQGYTGELFF.

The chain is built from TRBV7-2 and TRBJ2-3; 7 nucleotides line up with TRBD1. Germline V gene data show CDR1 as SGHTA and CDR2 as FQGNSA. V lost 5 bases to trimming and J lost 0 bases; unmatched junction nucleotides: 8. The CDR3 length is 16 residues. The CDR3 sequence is CASSPDRVSSTDTQYF. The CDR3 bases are TGTGCCAGCAGCCCCGACAGGGTCTCTAGCACAGATACGCAGTATTTT.

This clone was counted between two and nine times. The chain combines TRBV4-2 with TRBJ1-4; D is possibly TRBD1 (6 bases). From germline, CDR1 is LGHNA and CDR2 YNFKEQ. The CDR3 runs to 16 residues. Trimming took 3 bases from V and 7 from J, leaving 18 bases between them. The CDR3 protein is CASSQGGGGLSEKLFF. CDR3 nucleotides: TGTGCCAGCAGCCAGGGGGGCGGGGGGCTGAGTGAAAAACTGTTTTTT.

CDR3 DNA: TGTGCCAGCAGCTCAGGGGCGATGGGCGATGAGCAGTTCTTC. Translation: CASSSGAMGDEQFF. The chain joins TRBV5-4 to TRBJ2-1; TRBD1 is a possible D gene (6 bases). Trimming took off 3 bases at V and 8 bases at J, with 15 bases between the two ends. Germline loops: CDR1 SGHNT, CDR2 YYREEE (reference sequence). This CDR3 has 14 amino acids.

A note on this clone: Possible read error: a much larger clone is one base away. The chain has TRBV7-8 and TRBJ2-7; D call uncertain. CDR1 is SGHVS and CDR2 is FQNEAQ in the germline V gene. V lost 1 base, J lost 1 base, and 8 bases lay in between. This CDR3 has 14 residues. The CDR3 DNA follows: TGTGCCAGCAGCTTAGAGGTAGGGTCCTACGAGCAGTACTTC. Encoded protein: CASSLEVGSYEQYF.

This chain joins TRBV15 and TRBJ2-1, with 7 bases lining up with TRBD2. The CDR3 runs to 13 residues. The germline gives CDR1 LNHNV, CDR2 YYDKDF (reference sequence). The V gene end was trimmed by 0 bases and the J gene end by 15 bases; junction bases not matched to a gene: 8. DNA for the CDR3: TGTGCCACCAGCAGAGATAGTACTAGCGTTTTGTTCTTC. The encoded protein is CATSRDSTSVLFF.

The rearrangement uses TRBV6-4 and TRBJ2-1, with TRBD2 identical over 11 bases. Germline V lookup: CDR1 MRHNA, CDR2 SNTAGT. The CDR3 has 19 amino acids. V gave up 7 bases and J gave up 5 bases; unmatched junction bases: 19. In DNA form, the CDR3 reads TGTGCCAGCACCAGGGTGACGGCTCCGGGACTAGCGGACCACAATGAGCAGTTCTTC. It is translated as CASTRVTAPGLADHNEQFF.

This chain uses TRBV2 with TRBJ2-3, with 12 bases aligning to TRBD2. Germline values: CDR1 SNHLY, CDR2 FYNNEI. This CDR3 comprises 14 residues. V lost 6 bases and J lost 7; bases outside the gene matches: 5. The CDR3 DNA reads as TGTGCCAGCAGCAGACTAGCGGGAGAAAATACGCAGTATTTT. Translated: CASSRLAGENTQYF.

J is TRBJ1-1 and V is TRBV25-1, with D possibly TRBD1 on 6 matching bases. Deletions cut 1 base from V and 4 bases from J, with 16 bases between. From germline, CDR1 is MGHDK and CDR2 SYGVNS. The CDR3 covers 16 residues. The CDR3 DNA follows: TGTGCCAGCAGTGAATCGGGAGCAGGGGATAGCACTGAAGCTTTCTTT. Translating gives CASSESGAGDSTEAFF.

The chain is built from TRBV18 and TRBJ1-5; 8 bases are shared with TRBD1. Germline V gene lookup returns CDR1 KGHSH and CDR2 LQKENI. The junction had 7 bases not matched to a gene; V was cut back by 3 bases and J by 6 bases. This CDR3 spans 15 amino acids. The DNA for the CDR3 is TGTGCCAGCTCACCGACCCCAGACAGGGGTCAGCCCCAGCATTTT. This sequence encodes CASSPTPDRGQPQHF.

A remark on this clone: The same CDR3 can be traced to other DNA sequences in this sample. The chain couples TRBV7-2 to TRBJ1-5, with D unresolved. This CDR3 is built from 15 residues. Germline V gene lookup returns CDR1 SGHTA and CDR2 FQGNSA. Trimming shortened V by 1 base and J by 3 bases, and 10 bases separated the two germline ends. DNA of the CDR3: TGTGCCAGCAGCTTAGAGTCTTATTCCAATCAGCCCCAGCATTTT. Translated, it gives CASSLESYSNQPQHF.

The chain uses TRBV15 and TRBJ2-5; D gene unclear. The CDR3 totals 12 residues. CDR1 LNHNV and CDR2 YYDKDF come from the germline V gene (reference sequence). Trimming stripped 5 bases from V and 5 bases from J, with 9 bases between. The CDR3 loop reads CATSPLGETQYF. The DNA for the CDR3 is TGTGCCACCAGCCCCCTGGGGGAGACCCAGTACTTC.

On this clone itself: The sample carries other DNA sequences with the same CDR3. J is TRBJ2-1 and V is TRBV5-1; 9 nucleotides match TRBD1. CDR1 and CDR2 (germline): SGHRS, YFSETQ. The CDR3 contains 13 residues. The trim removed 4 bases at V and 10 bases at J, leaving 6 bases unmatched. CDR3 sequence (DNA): TGCGCCAGCAGCAGGGGACAGGGAGACGAGCAGTTCTTC. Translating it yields CASSRGQGDEQFF.

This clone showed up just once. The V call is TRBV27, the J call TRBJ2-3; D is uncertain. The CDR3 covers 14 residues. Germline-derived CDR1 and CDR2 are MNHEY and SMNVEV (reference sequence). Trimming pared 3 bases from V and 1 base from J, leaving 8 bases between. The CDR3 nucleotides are TGTGCCAGCAGTTTTTTGTCTGGCACAGATACGCAGTATTTT. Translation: CASSFLSGTDTQYF.

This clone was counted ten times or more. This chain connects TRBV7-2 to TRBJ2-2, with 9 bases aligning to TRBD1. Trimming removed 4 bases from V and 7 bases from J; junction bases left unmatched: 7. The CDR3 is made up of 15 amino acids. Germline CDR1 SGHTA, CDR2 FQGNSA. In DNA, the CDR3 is TGTGCCAGCAGCTCCCGACAGGGGGTCAACGGGGAGCTGTTTTTT. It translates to CASSSRQGVNGELFF.

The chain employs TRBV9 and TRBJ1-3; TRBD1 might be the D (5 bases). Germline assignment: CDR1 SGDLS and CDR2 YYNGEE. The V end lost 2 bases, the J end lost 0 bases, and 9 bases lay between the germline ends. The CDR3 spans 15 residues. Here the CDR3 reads CASSVGRNSGNTIYF. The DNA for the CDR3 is TGTGCCAGCAGCGTGGGACGGAACTCTGGAAACACCATATATTTT.

CDR3 DNA sequence: TGCGCCAGCAGCTTACAGAGTTCAGATACGCAGTATTTT. It yields the protein CASSLQSSDTQYF. The chain combines TRBV5-1 with TRBJ2-3, with no clear D. Germline CDR1 is SGHRS and CDR2 is YFSETQ. V was trimmed by 2 bases and J by 4 bases, leaving 8 bases between them. This CDR3 contains 13 residues. Together with reference TRBV5-1 and TRBJ2-3, the CDR3 gives the full variable domain: KAGVTQTPRYLIKTRGQQVTLSCSPISGHRSVSWYQQTPGQGLQFLFEYFSETQRNKGNFPGRFSGRQFSNSRSEMNVSTLELGDSALYLCASSLQSSDTQYFGPGTRLTVL.